Listed below are T cell receptor beta chains from one sample, sequenced in a study of blood T cell repertoires in COVID-19. Assay: immunoSEQ multiplex PCR; the TCRdb copy retains only in-frame clones and omits some. This table has fewer than 250,000 clones, 84% appearing once. Sequenced input: PBMCs or T cells enriched from blood (not recorded which). Source of these receptors: a woman in her twenties or thirties who had been exposed to COVID-19. Both conserved end residues are trimmed from each CDR3. Fields, in order: clone size, J gene, V gene, CDR3 protein. A clone size is listed for some rows: how often the clone was seen (once, few, many), or a class if it is expanded.

-	TRBJ2-6	TRBV27	ASSLRAYDGNVLT
-	TRBJ2-3	TRBV10-3	AGAQQGNQTDTQY
-	TRBJ1-4	TRBV7-2	ASSLEQSNEKLF
once	TRBJ2-7	TRBV7-6	ASSFGARGNYEQY
-	TRBJ1-2	TRBV2	ASSVGQTYGYT
-	TRBJ2-1	TRBV7-9	ASSSQGGIEQF
-	TRBJ1-6	TRBV9	ASSVGRGSSYNSPLH
-	TRBJ2-1	TRBV1	TSSQDETSGDDEQF
-	TRBJ2-5	TRBV18	ASSPLAAVETQY
-	TRBJ2-7	TRBV7-9	ASSSSGGGDEQY
-	TRBJ2-1	TRBV6-2/TRBV6-3	ASSYVAGSSYNEQF
-	TRBJ1-5	TRBV4-3	ASSQDSSQGRNQPQH
once	TRBJ2-3	TRBV14	ASSVGQGDTQY
once	TRBJ2-6	TRBV2	ASSELGGSGANVLT
-	TRBJ2-2	TRBV12-3/TRBV12-4	ASSLSVTGELF
-	TRBJ2-1	TRBV5-6	ASSLVGPRGEQF
once	TRBJ2-2	TRBV30	AWEQGAVGELF
-	TRBJ2-1	TRBV7-8	ASSWAAGEHEQF
-	TRBJ1-2	TRBV7-3	ASSQQGGYGYT
-	TRBJ2-7	TRBV2	ATGLLSYEQY
-	TRBJ1-3	TRBV4-1	ASSQGTPQGRSGNTIY
-	TRBJ2-7	TRBV11-2	ASSLAPGQSFYEQY
-	TRBJ2-1	TRBV4-2	ASSQPPGSSYNEQF
-	TRBJ1-1	TRBV2	ASRRTANTEAF
few	TRBJ1-5	TRBV5-1	ASSPEGGPANQPQH
-	TRBJ2-5	TRBV2	ASSRTGRETQY
-	TRBJ2-5	TRBV18	ASSQSPPGDGGY
-	TRBJ2-3	TRBV10-3	AIGGQTDTQY
few	TRBJ2-7	TRBV29-1	SAPMGQGSTYEQY
-	TRBJ2-3	TRBV24-1	ATSDPGHSTDTQY
-	TRBJ2-7	TRBV5-6	ASSPGDGASSYEQY
-	TRBJ1-3	TRBV2	AIQGGTGNTIY
-	TRBJ1-5	TRBV6-6	ASSYVGGAQPQH
-	TRBJ2-7	TRBV5-5	ASGLGFNEQY
few	TRBJ2-7	TRBV18	ASLVGQGYEQY
-	TRBJ2-5	TRBV5-6	ASSFGRLAAGTQY
few	TRBJ1-2	TRBV30	AWSVGRDYGYT
-	TRBJ2-7	TRBV7-6	ASSSGTPYEQY
-	TRBJ1-2	TRBV7-6	ASSPRDDRVGYT
-	TRBJ2-1	TRBV11-3	ASSLEGLANNEQF
-	TRBJ1-6	TRBV14	ASSQTRNSPLH
-	TRBJ1-3	TRBV29-1	SVEEGGVSGNTIY
-	TRBJ1-5	TRBV3-1/TRBV3-2	ASSQVEVHSGGNQPQH
-	TRBJ2-5	TRBV5-4	ASSLTGGETQY
once	TRBJ2-3	TRBV5-4	ASSMDSPSTDTQY
few	TRBJ1-2	TRBV5-1	ASSLGDRDPNFYGYT
-	TRBJ1-1	TRBV3-1/TRBV3-2	ASSRPGGNTEAF
-	TRBJ2-3	TRBV9	ASSVGTSGVSDTQY
-	TRBJ2-6	TRBV9	ASSPRQFLSGANVLT
-	TRBJ1-1	TRBV7-9	ASSSYSGFGTEAF
-	TRBJ1-1	TRBV5-6	ASSLGVYRGTEAF